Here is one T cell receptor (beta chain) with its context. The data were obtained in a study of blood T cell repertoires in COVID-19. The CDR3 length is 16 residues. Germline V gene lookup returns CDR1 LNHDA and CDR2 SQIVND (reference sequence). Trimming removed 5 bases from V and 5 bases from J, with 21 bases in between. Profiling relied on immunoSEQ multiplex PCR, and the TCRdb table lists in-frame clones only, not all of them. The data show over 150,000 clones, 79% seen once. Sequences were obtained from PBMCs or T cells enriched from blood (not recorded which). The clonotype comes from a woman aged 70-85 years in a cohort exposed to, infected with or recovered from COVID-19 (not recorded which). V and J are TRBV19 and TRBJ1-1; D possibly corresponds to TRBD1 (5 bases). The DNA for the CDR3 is TGTGCCAGTAGTCTCTCCCGGGGGTATAGTGGAACTGAAGCTTTCTTT. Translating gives CASSLSRGYSGTEAFF.